This T cell receptor beta chain was obtained from a study of immunodeficiency (dated by TCRdb to between 2019 and 2020). At the level of the whole study: Repertoire analysis was performed to search for VDJ recombination defects and oligoclonality. Points the paper makes about the study in general: Based on top-100 and total clonotype frequencies, severe oligoclonality was found in patient CD8+ T cells but not in patient CD4+ T cells. CD4+ T cell V-J pairing and productive entropy appeared similar between patients and controls. Entropy comparisons showed n=3 (open circles) for patients versus healthy controls; a thymic development effect was only suggested as possible.

Note on this clone: The specificity of this receptor is unknown. Base quality data are lacking; no much larger clone is found one base away.

Genomic DNA was extracted with the QIAamp DNA Blood Mini Kit and sent for immunoSEQ repertoire analysis. Multiplex PCR was used to amplify CDR3 regions from a standard amount of genomic DNA template. PCR products were sequenced on an Illumina platform. Turning to the authors' computational methods: Alignment of sequences to a reference was performed, and V, D and J gene definitions were taken from IMGT. To eliminate PCR and sequencing errors, a nearest-neighbor clustering algorithm combined closely related sequences. V, D and J usage was analyzed in productive unique and total sequences using ImmunoSEQ Analyzer tools and R version 3.6.1. The table comes from immuneACCESS by way of TCRdb, which keeps in-frame sequences with V and J called. Part of the clones is missing from these tables; in studies checked, under half for an unresolved V gene and the rest for unknown reasons. The DNA was the basis for D and trimming; V, J and clone size are from that table. The table for this sample lists 3,000 to 4,000 clones; around nine tenths of them were counted only once. The top ten clones comprise approximately 4.7% of the sample.

The germline V gene encodes CDR1 KGHSH and CDR2 LQKENI. V is reduced by 2 bases and J by 0 bases, leaving a spacing of 14 bases between them. The CDR3 contains 17 residues, cysteine and phenylalanine counted. The entry retains the CDR3 DNA only, 51 bases that are in frame from base 1. Before TCR sequencing, CD3+CD4+ T cells were sorted out of fresh PBMCs. The chain is encoded by TRBV18 joined to TRBJ2-1, with no confidently assigned D gene. Specimen: CD4+ T cells from blood. The TCR was taken from a human donor in good health. The CDR3: CASSPASFTSSYNEQFF. The DNA reads TGTGCCAGCTCACCAGCTAGTTTCACGAGCTCCTACAATGAGCAGTTCTTC.